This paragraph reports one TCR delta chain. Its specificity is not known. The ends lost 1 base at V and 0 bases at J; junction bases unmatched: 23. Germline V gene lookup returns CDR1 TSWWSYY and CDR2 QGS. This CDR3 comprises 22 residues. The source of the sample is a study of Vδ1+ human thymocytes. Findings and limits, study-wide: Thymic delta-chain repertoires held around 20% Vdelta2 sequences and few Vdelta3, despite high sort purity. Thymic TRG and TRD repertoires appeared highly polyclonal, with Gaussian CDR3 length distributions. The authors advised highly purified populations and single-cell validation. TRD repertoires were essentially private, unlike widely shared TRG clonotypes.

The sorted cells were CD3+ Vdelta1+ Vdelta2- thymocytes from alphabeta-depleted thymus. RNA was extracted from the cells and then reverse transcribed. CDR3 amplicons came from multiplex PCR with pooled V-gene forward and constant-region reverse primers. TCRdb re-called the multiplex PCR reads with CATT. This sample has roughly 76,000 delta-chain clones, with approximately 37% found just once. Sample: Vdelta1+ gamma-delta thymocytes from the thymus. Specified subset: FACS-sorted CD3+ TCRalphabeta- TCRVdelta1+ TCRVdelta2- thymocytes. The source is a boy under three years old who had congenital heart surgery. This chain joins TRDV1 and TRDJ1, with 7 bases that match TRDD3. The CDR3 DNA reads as TGTGCTCTTGGGGAACGGGTTTCCCCCAGATCGCTGGGGGTTCGGTACACCGATAAACTCATCTTT. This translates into CALGERVSPRSLGVRYTDKLIF.